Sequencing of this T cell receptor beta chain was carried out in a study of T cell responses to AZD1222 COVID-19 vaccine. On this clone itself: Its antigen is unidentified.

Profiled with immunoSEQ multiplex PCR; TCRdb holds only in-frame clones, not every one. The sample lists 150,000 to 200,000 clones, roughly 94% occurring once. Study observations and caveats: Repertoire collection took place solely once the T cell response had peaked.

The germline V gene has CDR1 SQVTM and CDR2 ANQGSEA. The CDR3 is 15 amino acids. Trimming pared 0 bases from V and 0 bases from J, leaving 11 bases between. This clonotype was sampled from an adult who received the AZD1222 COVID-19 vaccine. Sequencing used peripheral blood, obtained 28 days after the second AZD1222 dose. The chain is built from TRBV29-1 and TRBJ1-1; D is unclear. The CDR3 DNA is TGCAGCGTTGAAGATACCGTGAAGATGAACACTGAAGCTTTCTTT. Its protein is CSVEDTVKMNTEAFF.